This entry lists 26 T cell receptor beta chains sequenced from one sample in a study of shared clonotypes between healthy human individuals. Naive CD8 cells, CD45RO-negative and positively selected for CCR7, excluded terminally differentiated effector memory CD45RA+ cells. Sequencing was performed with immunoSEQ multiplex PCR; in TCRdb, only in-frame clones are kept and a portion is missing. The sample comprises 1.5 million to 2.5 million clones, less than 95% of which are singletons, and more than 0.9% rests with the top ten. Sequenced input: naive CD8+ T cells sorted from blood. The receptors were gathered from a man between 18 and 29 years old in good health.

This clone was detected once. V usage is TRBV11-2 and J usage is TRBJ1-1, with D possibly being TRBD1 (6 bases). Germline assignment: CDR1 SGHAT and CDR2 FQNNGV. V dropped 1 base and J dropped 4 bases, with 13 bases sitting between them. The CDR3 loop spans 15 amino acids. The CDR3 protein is CASSLAGEGSTEAFF. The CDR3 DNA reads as TGTGCCAGCAGCTTAGCAGGGGAGGGGAGCACTGAAGCTTTCTTT. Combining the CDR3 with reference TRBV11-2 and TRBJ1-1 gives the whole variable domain EAGVAQSPRYKIIEKRQSVAFWCNPISGHATLYWYQQILGQGPKLLIQFQNNGVVDDSQLPKDRFSAERLKGVDSTLKIQPAKLEDSAVYLCASSLAGEGSTEAFFGQGTRLTVV.

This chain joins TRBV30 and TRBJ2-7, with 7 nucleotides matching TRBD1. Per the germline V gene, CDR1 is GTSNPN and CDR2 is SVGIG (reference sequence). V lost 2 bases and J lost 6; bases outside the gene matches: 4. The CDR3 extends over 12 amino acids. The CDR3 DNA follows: TGTGCCTGGAGTCTCGACAGGGCCGAGCAGTACTTC. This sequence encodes CAWSLDRAEQYF.

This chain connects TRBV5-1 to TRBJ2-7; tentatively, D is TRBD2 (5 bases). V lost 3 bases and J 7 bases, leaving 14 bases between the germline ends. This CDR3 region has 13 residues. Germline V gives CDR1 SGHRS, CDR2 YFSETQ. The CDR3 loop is CASSSTGNAEQYF. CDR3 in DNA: TGCGCCAGCAGCTCAACCGGGAACGCGGAGCAGTACTTC.

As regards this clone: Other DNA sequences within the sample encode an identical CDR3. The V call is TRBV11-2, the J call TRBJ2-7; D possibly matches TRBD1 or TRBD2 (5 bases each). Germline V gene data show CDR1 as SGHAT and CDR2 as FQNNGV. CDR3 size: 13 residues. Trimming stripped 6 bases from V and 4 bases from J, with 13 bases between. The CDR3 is CASSLEWGYEQYF. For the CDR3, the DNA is TGTGCCAGCAGTCTCGAATGGGGGTACGAGCAGTACTTC.

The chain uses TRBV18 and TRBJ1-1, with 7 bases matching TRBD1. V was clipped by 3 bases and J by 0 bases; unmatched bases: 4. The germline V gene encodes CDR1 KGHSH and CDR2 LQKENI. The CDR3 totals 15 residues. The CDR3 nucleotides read TGTGCCAGCTCACCCCAGGGGGTGGTGAACACTGAAGCTTTCTTT. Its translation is CASSPQGVVNTEAFF.

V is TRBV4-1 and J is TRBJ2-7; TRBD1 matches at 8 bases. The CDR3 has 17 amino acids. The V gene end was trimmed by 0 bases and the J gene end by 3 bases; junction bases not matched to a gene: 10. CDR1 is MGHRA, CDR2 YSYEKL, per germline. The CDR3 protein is CASSQDRIRTGFYEQYF. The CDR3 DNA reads TGCGCCAGCAGCCAAGATCGCATACGGACAGGGTTCTACGAGCAGTACTTC.

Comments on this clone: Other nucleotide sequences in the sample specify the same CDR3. The chain's CDR3 is CASSEGAGGPYEQYF. The CDR3 bases are TGTGCCAGCAGTGAAGGAGCGGGAGGGCCCTACGAGCAGTACTTC. The chain carries TRBV6-1 and TRBJ2-7; the match to TRBD2 covers 10 bases. This CDR3 region has 15 residues. With V trimmed by 1 base and J by 2 bases, 2 bases remained unmatched. The germline V gene encodes CDR1 MNHNS and CDR2 SASEGT.

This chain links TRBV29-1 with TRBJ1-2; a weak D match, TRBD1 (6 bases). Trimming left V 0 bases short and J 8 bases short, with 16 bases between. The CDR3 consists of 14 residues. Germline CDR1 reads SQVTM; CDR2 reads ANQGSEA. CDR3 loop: CSVEDKQGHYGYTF. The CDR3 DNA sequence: TGCAGCGTTGAAGATAAGCAGGGGCATTACGGCTACACCTTC.

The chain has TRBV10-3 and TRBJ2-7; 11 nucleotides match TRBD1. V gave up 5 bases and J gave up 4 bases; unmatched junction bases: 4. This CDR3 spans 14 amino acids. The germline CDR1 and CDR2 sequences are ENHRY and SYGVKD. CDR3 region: CAISTGQGGYEQYF. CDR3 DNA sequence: TGTGCCATCAGTACGGGACAGGGGGGATACGAGCAGTACTTC.

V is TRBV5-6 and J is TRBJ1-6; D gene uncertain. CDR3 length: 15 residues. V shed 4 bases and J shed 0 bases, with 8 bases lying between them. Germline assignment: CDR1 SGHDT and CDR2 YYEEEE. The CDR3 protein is CASSPSSSYNSPLHF. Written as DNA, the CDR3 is TGTGCCAGCAGCCCAAGTAGCTCCTATAATTCACCCCTCCACTTT.

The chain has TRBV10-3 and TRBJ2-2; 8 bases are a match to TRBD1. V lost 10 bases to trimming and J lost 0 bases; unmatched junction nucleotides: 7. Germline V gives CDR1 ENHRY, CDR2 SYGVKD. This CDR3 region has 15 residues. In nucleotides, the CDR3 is TGTGCCACCCAACAGGGGGAACCGAACACCGGGGAGCTGTTTTTT. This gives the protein CATQQGEPNTGELFF.

The CDR3 sequence is CASSQLGWELFF. As DNA, the CDR3 is TGTGCCAGCAGCCAGTTGGGCTGGGAGCTGTTTTTT. V usage is TRBV16 and J usage is TRBJ2-2, with D uncertain. Trimming cost V 3 bases and J 9 bases, with 8 bases left between them. This CDR3 contains 12 residues. CDR1 is KGHSY, CDR2 FQNENV, per germline.

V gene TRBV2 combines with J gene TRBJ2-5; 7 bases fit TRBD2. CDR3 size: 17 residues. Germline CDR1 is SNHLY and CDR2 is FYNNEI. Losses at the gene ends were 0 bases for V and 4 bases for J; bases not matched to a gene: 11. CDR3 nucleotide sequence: TGTGCCAGCAGTGAAGCCCCTCCGTGGAGGGAGGGAGAGACCCAGTACTTC. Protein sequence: CASSEAPPWREGETQYF.

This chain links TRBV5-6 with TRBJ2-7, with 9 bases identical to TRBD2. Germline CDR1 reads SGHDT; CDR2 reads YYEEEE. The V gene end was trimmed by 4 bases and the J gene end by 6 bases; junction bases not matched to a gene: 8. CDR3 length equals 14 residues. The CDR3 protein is CASSEGLAYSEQYF. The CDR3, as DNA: TGTGCCAGCAGCGAGGGACTAGCTTACTCCGAGCAGTACTTC.

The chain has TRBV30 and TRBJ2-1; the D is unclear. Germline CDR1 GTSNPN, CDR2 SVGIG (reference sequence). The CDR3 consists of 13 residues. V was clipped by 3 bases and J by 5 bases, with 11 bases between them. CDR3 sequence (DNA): TGTGCCTGGAGCTCACCCCCCCACAATGAGCAGTTCTTC. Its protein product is CAWSSPPHNEQFF.

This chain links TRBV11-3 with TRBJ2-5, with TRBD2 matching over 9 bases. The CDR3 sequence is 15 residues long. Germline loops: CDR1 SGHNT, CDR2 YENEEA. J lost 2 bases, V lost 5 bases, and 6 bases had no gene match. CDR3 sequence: CASSQGLAEQETQYF. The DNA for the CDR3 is TGTGCCAGCAGCCAGGGACTAGCAGAGCAAGAGACCCAGTACTTC.

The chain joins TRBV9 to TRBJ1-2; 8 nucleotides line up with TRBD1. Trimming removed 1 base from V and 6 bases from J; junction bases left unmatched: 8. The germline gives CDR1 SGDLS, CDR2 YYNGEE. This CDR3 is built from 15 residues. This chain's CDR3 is CASSVPRTGKDGYTF. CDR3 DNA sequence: TGTGCCAGCAGCGTACCCCGGACAGGGAAAGATGGCTACACCTTC.

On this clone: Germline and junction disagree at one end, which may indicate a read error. Written as DNA, the CDR3 is TGTGCCAGCAGCGCAGCGGACAGCCCCTACGTGCAGTACTTC. Its protein product is CASSAADSPYVQYF. The rearrangement uses TRBV5-4 and TRBJ2-7; possibly TRBD1 for D (6 bases). Germline CDR1 reads SGHNT; CDR2 reads YYREEE (reference sequence). This CDR3 has 14 residues.

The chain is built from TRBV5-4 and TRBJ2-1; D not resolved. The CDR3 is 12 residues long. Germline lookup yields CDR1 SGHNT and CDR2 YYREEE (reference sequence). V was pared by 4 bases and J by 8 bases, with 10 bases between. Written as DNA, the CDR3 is TGTGCCAGCAGCCCAACAAGCGATGAGCAGTTCTTC. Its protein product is CASSPTSDEQFF.

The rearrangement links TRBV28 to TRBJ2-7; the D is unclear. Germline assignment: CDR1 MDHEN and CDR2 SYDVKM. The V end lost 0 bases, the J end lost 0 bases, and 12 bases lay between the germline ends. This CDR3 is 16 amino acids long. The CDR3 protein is CASSLWVFSSSYEQYF. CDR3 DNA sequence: TGTGCCAGCAGTTTATGGGTCTTCTCAAGCTCCTACGAGCAGTACTTC.

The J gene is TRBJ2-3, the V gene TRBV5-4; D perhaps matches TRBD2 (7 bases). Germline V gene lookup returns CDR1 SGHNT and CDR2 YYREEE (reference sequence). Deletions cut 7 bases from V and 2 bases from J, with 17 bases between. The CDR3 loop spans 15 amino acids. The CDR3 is CASRGRGGPTDTQYF. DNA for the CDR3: TGTGCCAGCCGCGGTAGGGGGGGCCCCACAGATACGCAGTATTTT.

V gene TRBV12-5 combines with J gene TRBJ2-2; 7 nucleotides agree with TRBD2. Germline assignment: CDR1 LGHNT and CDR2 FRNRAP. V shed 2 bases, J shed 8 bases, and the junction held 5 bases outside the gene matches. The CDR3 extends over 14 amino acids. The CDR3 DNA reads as TGTGCTAGTGGTTTGCCGGGAGCGGGAGGGGAGCTGTTTTTT. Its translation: CASGLPGAGGELFF. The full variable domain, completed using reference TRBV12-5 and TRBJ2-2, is DARVTQTPRHKVTEMGQEVTMRCQPILGHNTVFWYRQTMMQGLELLAYFRNRAPLDDSGMPKDRFSAEMPDATLATLKIQPSEPRDSAVYFCASGLPGAGGELFFGEGSRLTVL.

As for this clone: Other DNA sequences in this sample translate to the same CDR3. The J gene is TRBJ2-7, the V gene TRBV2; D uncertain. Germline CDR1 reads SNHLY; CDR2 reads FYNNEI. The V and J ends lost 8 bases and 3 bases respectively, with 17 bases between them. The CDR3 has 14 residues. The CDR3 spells CASQEFSGGYEQYF. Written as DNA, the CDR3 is TGTGCCAGCCAAGAGTTTAGTGGCGGCTACGAGCAGTACTTC.

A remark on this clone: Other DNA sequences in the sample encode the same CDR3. CDR3 nucleotide sequence: TGTGCCAGCAGCTTAGTGAACACTGAAGCTTTCTTT. This codes for CASSLVNTEAFF. The chain joins TRBV13 to TRBJ1-1; no clear D. V was trimmed by 1 base and J by 0 bases, leaving 0 bases between them. The CDR3 sequence is 12 residues long. Germline V gene sequence: CDR1 PRHDT, CDR2 FYEKMQ (reference sequence).

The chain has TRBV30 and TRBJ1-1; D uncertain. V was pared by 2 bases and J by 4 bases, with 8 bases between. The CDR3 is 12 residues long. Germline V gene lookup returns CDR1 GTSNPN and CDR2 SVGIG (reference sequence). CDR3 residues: CAWSHGSTEAFF. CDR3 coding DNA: TGTGCCTGGAGTCACGGTAGCACTGAAGCTTTCTTT.

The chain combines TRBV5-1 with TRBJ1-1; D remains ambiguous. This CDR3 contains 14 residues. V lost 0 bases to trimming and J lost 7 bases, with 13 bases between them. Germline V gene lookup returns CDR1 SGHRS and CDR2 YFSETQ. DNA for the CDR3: TGCGCCAGCAGCTTGGCCAACGGGGATGATGAAGCTTTCTTT. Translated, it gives CASSLANGDDEAFF.